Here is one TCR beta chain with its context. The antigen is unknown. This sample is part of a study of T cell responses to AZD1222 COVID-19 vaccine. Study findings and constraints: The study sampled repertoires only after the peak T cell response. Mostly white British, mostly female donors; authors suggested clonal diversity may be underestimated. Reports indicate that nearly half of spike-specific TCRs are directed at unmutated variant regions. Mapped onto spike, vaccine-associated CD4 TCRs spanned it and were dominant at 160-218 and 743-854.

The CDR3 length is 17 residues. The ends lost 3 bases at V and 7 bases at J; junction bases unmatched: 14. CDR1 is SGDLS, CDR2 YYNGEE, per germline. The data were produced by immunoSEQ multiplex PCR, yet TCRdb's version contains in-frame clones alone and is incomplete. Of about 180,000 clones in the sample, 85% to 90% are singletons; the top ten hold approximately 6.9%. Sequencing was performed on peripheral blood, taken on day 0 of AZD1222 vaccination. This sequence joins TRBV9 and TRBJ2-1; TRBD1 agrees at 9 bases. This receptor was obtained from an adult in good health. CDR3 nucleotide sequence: TGTGCCAGCAGCGCAAAACAGGGGGCGCGTATGGGTAATGAGCAGTTCTTC. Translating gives CASSAKQGARMGNEQFF.